The TCR beta chain described here comes from a study of T cell changes during pregnancy in multiple sclerosis. The table came from immunoSEQ multiplex PCR; TCRdb's copy has only in-frame clones and leaves some out. The sample carries approximately 50,000 clones, roughly 94% recorded once. The receptor comes from a female donor with multiple sclerosis, enrolled in a pregnancy study. Source: CD4+ T cells from peripheral blood mononuclear cells, taken in the third trimester of pregnancy.

The CDR3 nucleotides are TGTGCCAGCAGCTTACAGGGCCCCCTTGAGCAGTACTTC. It yields the protein CASSLQGPLEQYF. This rearrangement joins TRBV7-2 to TRBJ2-7; D possibly corresponds to TRBD1 (5 bases). This CDR3 has 13 amino acids. V lost 2 bases, J lost 7 bases, and 12 bases lay in between. Per germline, CDR1 SGHTA and CDR2 FQGNSA.